A single sample is the source of the 18 T cell receptor beta chains below, sequenced in a study of T cell responses to AZD1222 COVID-19 vaccine. The method was immunoSEQ multiplex PCR; TCRdb's version includes in-frame clones alone and lacks a portion of them. The sample has about 120,000 clones, approximately 86% seen once. Sequencing used peripheral blood, obtained on day 0 of AZD1222 vaccination. Receptors were obtained from an adult in good health.

The rearrangement uses TRBV11-3 and TRBJ2-3; D tentatively fits TRBD1 or TRBD2 (7 bases each). Trimming removed 5 bases from V and 5 bases from J, with 11 bases in between. The germline V gene has CDR1 SGHNT and CDR2 YENEEA. The CDR3 is made up of 13 amino acids. The CDR3 sequence is CASSPGGGDTQYF. The CDR3 DNA sequence: TGTGCCAGCAGCCCAGGGGGGGGAGATACGCAGTATTTT.

The V call is TRBV14, the J call TRBJ2-1; D ambiguous. This CDR3 comprises 13 residues. Germline CDR1 SGHDN, CDR2 FVKESK. V was pared by 8 bases and J by 7 bases, with 15 bases between. This CDR3 is CASPCCLGNEQFF. The CDR3 DNA sequence: TGTGCCAGCCCCTGCTGTCTGGGAAATGAGCAGTTCTTC.

The CDR3 is CASSGTGVWTNEKLFF. The CDR3 bases are TGTGCCAGCAGTGGGACAGGGGTATGGACTAATGAAAAACTGTTTTTT. This rearrangement joins TRBV7-3 to TRBJ1-4; TRBD1 aligns across 10 bases. The V and J ends lost 6 bases and 2 bases, in that order; junction bases with no gene match: 6. This CDR3 region has 16 residues. The germline V gene has CDR1 SGHTA and CDR2 FQGTGA.

The chain recombines TRBV20-1 with TRBJ2-1; D not resolved. The germline V gene encodes CDR1 DFQATT and CDR2 SNEGSKA (reference sequence). The CDR3 has 15 amino acids. V lost 3 bases, J lost 3 bases, and 15 bases lay in between. CDR3 DNA sequence: TGCAGTGCTAGTACTCCTTCAAGTGACTACAATGAGCAGTTCTTC. Its translation: CSASTPSSDYNEQFF.

This sequence joins TRBV19 and TRBJ1-2; 10 nucleotides agree with TRBD1. The CDR3 totals 15 residues. Trimming took 3 bases from V and 2 from J; bases not matched to a gene: 3. Per the germline V gene, CDR1 is LNHDA and CDR2 is SQIVND (reference sequence). In DNA form, the CDR3 reads TGTGCCAGTAGTATTCCGGGACAGGGGAACTATGGCTACACCTTC. This gives the protein CASSIPGQGNYGYTF.

The V call is TRBV30, the J call TRBJ2-3; D is perhaps TRBD2 (5 bases). Germline V gives CDR1 GTSNPN, CDR2 SVGIG (reference sequence). V lost 5 bases to trimming and J lost 3 bases, with 12 bases between them. This CDR3 has 13 residues. CDR3 nucleotide sequence: TGTGCCTGGTCCCAGCGGAATACAGATACGCAGTATTTT. It encodes CAWSQRNTDTQYF. The full variable domain, rest sourced from reference TRBV30 and TRBJ2-3, is SQTIHQWPATLVQPVGSPLSLECTVEGTSNPNLYWYRQAAGRGLQLLFYSVGIGQISSEVPQNLSASRPQDRQFILSSKKLLLSDSGFYLCAWSQRNTDTQYFGPGTRLTVL.

V usage is TRBV10-1 and J usage is TRBJ2-5; D gene uncertain. The CDR3 runs 16 residues. Germline CDR1 WNHNN, CDR2 SYGVQD (reference sequence). Trimming stripped 0 bases from V and 5 bases from J, with 16 bases between. CDR3 loop: CASSESAGWGWETQYF. For the CDR3, the DNA is TGCGCCAGCAGTGAGTCGGCAGGCTGGGGTTGGGAGACCCAGTACTTC.

The rearrangement links TRBV12-3 or TRBV12-4 to TRBJ1-2, with D perhaps TRBD1 (5 bases). Trimming removed 6 bases at V and 2 bases at J, with 7 bases between. There are 12 residues in the CDR3. This CDR3 reads CASSGTNYGYTF. The CDR3 DNA is TGTGCCAGCAGCGGGACCAACTATGGCTACACCTTC.

V is TRBV5-1 and J is TRBJ1-2; possible D gene TRBD1, 5 bases. Germline values: CDR1 SGHRS, CDR2 YFSETQ. The CDR3 is 14 amino acids. V lost 5 bases and J 0 bases, leaving 11 bases between the germline ends. The CDR3 region has the DNA TGCGCCAGCAGGGCGCAGGGATCTAACTATGGCTACACCTTC. Amino acid sequence: CASRAQGSNYGYTF.

The chain carries TRBV28 and TRBJ1-5; possible D gene TRBD1, 5 bases. Germline V lookup: CDR1 MDHEN, CDR2 SYDVKM. V lost 2 bases and J 1 base, leaving 15 bases between the germline ends. CDR3 length: 17 amino acids. CDR3 region: CASSLIGRGLSNQPQHF. DNA for the CDR3: TGTGCCAGCAGTTTAATTGGCCGGGGACTGAGCAATCAGCCCCAGCATTTT.

With regard to this clone: This same CDR3 is encoded by further DNA sequences in the sample. The CDR3 nucleotides read TGTGCCAGCAGTGATCCGGGCTATGGCTACACCTTC. This encodes CASSDPGYGYTF. J is TRBJ1-2 and V is TRBV6-1; D gene unclear. Germline values: CDR1 MNHNS, CDR2 SASEGT. The CDR3 contains 12 residues. V dropped 3 bases and J dropped 4 bases, with 6 bases sitting between them.

The V call is TRBV5-1, the J call TRBJ2-1, with D possibly TRBD2 on 6 matching bases. Germline CDR1 reads SGHRS; CDR2 reads YFSETQ. This CDR3 is built from 15 residues. Trimming removed 0 bases at V and 6 bases at J, with 13 bases between. The CDR3 spells CASSLAGGKFNEQFF. The CDR3, as DNA: TGCGCCAGCAGCTTGGCCGGCGGGAAATTCAATGAGCAGTTCTTC.

The chain combines TRBV4-3 with TRBJ1-1; D might be TRBD1 (5 bases). Per germline, CDR1 LGHNA and CDR2 YSLEER. The V and J ends lost 3 bases and 1 base respectively, with 9 bases between them. CDR3 length: 14 amino acids. CDR3 sequence (DNA): TGCGCCAGCAGCCAGGTCGACAGGAACACTGAAGCTTTCTTT. It encodes CASSQVDRNTEAFF.

The V and J genes are TRBV7-2 and TRBJ1-6; D call uncertain. Looked up from germline, CDR1 is SGHTA and CDR2 is FQGNSA. The CDR3 contains 15 residues. V shed 6 bases and J shed 9 bases, with 18 bases lying between them. The CDR3 DNA is TGTGCCAGCAGACCACTGACCGTAGCGGGTTCACCCCTCCACTTT. Protein sequence: CASRPLTVAGSPLHF.

The chain links TRBV21-1 to TRBJ1-2. TRBV21-1 is marked as a pseudogene. The CDR3 loop spans 13 amino acids. The CDR3 sequence: CASSTPGPYGYTF. CDR3 DNA: TGTGCCAGCAGCACCCCGGGACCCTATGGCTACACCTTC.

The V gene is TRBV14, the J gene TRBJ2-3; the match to TRBD2 covers 9 bases. V was clipped by 4 bases and J by 6 bases; unmatched bases: 11. The CDR3 runs 16 residues. Germline V gives CDR1 SGHDN, CDR2 FVKESK. The CDR3 nucleotides read TGTGCCAGCAGCCCGCTCAGCGGGGGGCCCCCGGATACGCAGTATTTT. Translation: CASSPLSGGPPDTQYF.

The gene calls are TRBV4-2 and TRBJ2-1; 10 bases line up with TRBD2. Germline CDR1 LGHNA, CDR2 YNFKEQ. This CDR3 has 14 amino acids. V lost 3 bases and J lost 8; bases outside the gene matches: 4. CDR3 protein: CASSHSLAGDEQFF. The CDR3 DNA is TGTGCCAGCAGCCACTCTCTAGCGGGAGATGAGCAGTTCTTC.

The chain is built from TRBV3-1 (or the pseudogene TRBV3-2) and TRBJ1-1, with 8 bases lining up with TRBD1. V lost 3 bases and J lost 6; bases outside the gene matches: 3. The CDR3 consists of 13 residues. Looked up from germline, CDR1 is LGHDT and CDR2 is YNNKEL (reference sequence). This CDR3 reads CASSQLQGAEAFF. The CDR3 nucleotides are TGTGCCAGCAGCCAGCTACAGGGGGCTGAAGCTTTCTTT.